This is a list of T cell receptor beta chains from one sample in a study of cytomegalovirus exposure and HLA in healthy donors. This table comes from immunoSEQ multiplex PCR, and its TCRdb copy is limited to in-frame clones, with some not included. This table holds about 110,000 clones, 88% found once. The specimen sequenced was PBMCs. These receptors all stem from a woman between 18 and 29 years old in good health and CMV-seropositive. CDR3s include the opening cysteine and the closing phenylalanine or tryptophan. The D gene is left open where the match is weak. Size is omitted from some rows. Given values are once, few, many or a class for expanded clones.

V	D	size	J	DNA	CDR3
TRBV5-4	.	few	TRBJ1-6	TGTGCCAGCAGCTTGGCAGGGCAGGGTTCACCCCTCCACTTT	CASSLAGQGSPLHF
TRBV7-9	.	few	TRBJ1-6	TGTGCCAGCAGCTTAGGCGAGGGAGGAAATTCACCCCTCCACTTT	CASSLGEGGNSPLHF
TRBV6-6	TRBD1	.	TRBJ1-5	TGTGCCAGCAGTTACGGCAGGGGGCTGGGGCAGCCCCAGCATTTT	CASSYGRGLGQPQHF
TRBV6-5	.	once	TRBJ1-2	TGTGCCAGCAGCCACGGTAGCGGTTTCTATGGCTACACCTTC	CASSHGSGFYGYTF
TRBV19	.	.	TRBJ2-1	TGTGCCAGTAGTATGTCAGTTTACAATGAGCAGTTCTTC	CASSMSVYNEQFF
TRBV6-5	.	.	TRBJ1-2	TGTGCCAGCAGGAACCGCCGTTTTGAGTATGGCTACACCTTC	CASRNRRFEYGYTF
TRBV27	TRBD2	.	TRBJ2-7	TGTGCCAGCAGTAAGAGCCAGCGGGGAGAATACGAGCAGTACTTC	CASSKSQRGEYEQYF
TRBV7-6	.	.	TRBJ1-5	TGTGCCAGCAGCTTGGGCCAAGAGGGTCAGCCCCAGCATTTT	CASSLGQEGQPQHF
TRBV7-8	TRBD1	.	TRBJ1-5	TGTGCCAGCAGCTTATCACAGGGGACCGGACAGCCCCAGCATTTT	CASSLSQGTGQPQHF
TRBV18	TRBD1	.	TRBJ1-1	TGTGCCAGCTCACCACCACTGACAGGGATGGACACTGAAGCTTTCTTT	CASSPPLTGMDTEAFF
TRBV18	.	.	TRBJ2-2	TGTGCCAGCTCGGAACAACTAGCTACCTCGAACACCGGGGAGCTGTTTTTT	CASSEQLATSNTGELFF
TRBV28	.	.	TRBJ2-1	TGTGCCAGCAGTGCCTCAGGGGGAGGTGAGCAGTTCTTC	CASSASGGGEQFF
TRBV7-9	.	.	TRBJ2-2	TGTGCCAGCAGCCCTTTCCTAAAGCCCGGGGAGCTGTTTTTT	CASSPFLKPGELFF
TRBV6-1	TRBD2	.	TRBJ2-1	TGTGCCAGCAGCGCCGGGACTATGGCCTACAATGAGCAGTTCTTC	CASSAGTMAYNEQFF
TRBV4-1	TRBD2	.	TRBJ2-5	TGCGCCAGCAGCCAGGCCGGACTAGCGGGGCAAGAGACCCAGTACTTC	CASSQAGLAGQETQYF
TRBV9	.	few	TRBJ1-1	TGTGCCAGCAGCGTAGGTTCCAGGGACACTGAAGCTTTCTTT	CASSVGSRDTEAFF
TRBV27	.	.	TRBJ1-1	TGTGCCAGCAGTTTATTCAGGGGCACTGAAGCTTTCTTT	CASSLFRGTEAFF
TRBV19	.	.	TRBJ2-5	TGTGCCAGTACTGGACGGGGCCAAGAGACCCAGTACTTC	CASTGRGQETQYF
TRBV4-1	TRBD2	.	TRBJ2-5	TGCGCCAGCAGCCAATACGGACTAGAGGTAGGAGAGACCCAGTACTTC	CASSQYGLEVGETQYF
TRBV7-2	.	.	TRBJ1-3	TGTGCCAGCAGACCCTTCGGTTCTGGAAACACCATATATTTT	CASRPFGSGNTIYF
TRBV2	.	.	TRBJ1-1	TGTGCCAGCAGTGAAGTTGGGAGGAACACTGAAGCTTTCTTT	CASSEVGRNTEAFF
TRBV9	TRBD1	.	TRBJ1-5	TGTGCCAGCAGCGTAGGCCCGGACAGGATTCAGCCCCAGCATTTT	CASSVGPDRIQPQHF
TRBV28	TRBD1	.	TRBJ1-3	TGTGCCAGCAGTCCCTCGGACAGGGTAACTGGAAACACCATATATTTT	CASSPSDRVTGNTIYF
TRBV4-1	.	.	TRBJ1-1	TGCGCCAGCAGCCAAGACCGGGACACTACACGGAGGACTGAAGCTTTCTTT	CASSQDRDTTRRTEAFF
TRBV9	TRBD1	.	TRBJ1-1	TGTGCCAGCAGCGTCCACTGGACAGGGGTGAACACTGAAGCTTTCTTT	CASSVHWTGVNTEAFF
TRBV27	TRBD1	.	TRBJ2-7	TGTGCCAGCAGTTCCGACAGGGCGCTCTCCTACGAGCAGTACTTC	CASSSDRALSYEQYF
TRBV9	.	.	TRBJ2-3	TGTGCCAGCAGCGTATCCCCTACAGATACGCAGTATTTT	CASSVSPTDTQYF
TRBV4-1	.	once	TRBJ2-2	TGCGCCAGCAGCCAAGGTTGGCTAGCAGCGAACACCGGGGAGCTGTTTTTT	CASSQGWLAANTGELFF
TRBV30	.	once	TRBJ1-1	TGTGCCTGGAGGGGCCCGCAGAAGCCCCGGAACACTGAAGCTTTCTTT	CAWRGPQKPRNTEAFF
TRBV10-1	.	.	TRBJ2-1	TGCGCCAGCAGTGAGTCTGGCAGCTCCTACAATGAGCAGTTCTTC	CASSESGSSYNEQFF